One sample yielded the 3 T cell receptor beta chains listed below, sequenced in a study of T cell responses to AZD1222 COVID-19 vaccine (dated by TCRdb to the early 2020s). Libraries were made using the immunoSEQ multiplex PCR assay. The clones in this table, taken by TCRdb from immuneACCESS, are in-frame only. Not every clone is retained; where verified, under half of the shortfall comes from an unresolved V gene, and the cause of the rest is unknown. Here the sample has more than 110,000 clones; roughly 90% occur a single time. The ten top clones hold approximately 3.4% of the sample. The time point label for this specimen denotes: baseline before first vaccination. Sequenced here: peripheral blood, sampled on day 0 of AZD1222 vaccination. The source of these receptors is an adult in good health.

The chain couples TRBV5-8 to TRBJ1-5; a weak D match, TRBD1 (6 bases). V was trimmed by 0 bases and J by 0 bases, leaving 13 bases between them. This CDR3 has 17 amino acids. In germline, CDR1 is SGHTS, CDR2 YDEGEE. CDR3 sequence reads: CASSLEWGAHSNQPQHF. In DNA form, the CDR3 reads TGTGCCAGCAGCTTGGAATGGGGGGCCCATAGCAATCAGCCCCAGCATTTT.

V is TRBV2 and J is TRBJ1-5; unclear D gene. The germline V and J ends were trimmed by 0 bases and 1 base, with 22 bases remaining between them. The CDR3 is made up of 20 amino acids. CDR1 SNHLY and CDR2 FYNNEI come from the germline V gene. This CDR3 reads CASSEALGQLALRSNQPQHF. CDR3 nucleotide sequence: TGTGCCAGCAGTGAAGCGCTTGGGCAGCTAGCACTCAGAAGCAATCAGCCCCAGCATTTT. The entire variable domain, with the rest obtained from reference TRBV2 and TRBJ1-5, is as follows: EPEVTQTPSHQVTQMGQEVILRCVPISNHLYFYWYRQILGQKVEFLVSFYNNEISEKSEIFDDQFSVERPDGSNFTLKIRSTKLEDSAMYFCASSEALGQLALRSNQPQHFGDGTRLSIL.

This rearrangement joins TRBV10-3 to TRBJ2-1; 8 bases fit TRBD2. Germline V gene lookup returns CDR1 ENHRY and CDR2 SYGVKD. V was pared by 7 bases and J by 8 bases, with 13 bases of the junction left unmatched. The CDR3 extends over 15 amino acids. The CDR3 DNA is TGTGCCATCACCGGGGGGGACGCCGCGGGAGATGAGCAGTTCTTC. Residues: CAITGGDAAGDEQFF.